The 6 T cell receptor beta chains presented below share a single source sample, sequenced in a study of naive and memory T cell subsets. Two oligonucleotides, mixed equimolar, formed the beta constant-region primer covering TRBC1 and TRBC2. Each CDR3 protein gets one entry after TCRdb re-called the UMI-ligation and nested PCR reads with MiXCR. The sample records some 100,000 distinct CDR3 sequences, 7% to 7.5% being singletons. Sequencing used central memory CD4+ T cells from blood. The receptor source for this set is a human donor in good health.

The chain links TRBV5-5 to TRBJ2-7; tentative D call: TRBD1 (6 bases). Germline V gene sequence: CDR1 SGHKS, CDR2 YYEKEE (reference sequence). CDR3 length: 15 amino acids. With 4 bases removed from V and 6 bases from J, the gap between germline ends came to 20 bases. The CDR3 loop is CASSQWPGTRPEQYF. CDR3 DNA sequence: TGTGCCAGCAGCCAGTGGCCCGGGACACGGCCCGAGCAGTACTTC.

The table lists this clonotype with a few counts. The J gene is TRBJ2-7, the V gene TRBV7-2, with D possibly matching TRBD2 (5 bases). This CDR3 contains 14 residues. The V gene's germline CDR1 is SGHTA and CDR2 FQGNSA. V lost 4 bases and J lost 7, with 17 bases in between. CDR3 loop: CASSSGGFLLEQYF. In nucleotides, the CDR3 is TGTGCCAGCAGCTCCGGCGGGTTCCTCTTAGAGCAGTACTTC.

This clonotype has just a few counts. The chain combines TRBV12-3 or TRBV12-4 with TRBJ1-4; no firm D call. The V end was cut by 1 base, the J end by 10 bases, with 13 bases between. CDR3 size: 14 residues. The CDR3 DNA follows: TGTGCCAGCAGTTTAGACCAGATCACGACAAAACTGTTTTTT. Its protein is CASSLDQITTKLFF.

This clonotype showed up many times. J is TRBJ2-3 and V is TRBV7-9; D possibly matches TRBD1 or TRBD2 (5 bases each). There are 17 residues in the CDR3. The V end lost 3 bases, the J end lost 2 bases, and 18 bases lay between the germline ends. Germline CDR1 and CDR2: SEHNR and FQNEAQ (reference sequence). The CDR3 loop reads CASSFWSAGTHTDTQYF. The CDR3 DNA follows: TGTGCCAGCAGCTTTTGGTCGGCCGGGACGCACACAGATACGCAGTATTTT.

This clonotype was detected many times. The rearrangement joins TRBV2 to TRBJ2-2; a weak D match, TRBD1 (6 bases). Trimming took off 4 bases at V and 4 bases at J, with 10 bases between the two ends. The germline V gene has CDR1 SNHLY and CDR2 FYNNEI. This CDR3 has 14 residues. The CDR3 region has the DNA TGTGCCAGCAGTGGGGACACAACCACCGGGGAGCTGTTTTTT. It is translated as CASSGDTTTGELFF. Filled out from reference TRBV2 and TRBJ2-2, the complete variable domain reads EPEVTQTPSHQVTQMGQEVILRCVPISNHLYFYWYRQILGQKVEFLVSFYNNEISEKSEIFDDQFSVERPDGSNFTLKIRSTKLEDSAMYFCASSGDTTTGELFFGEGSRLTVL.

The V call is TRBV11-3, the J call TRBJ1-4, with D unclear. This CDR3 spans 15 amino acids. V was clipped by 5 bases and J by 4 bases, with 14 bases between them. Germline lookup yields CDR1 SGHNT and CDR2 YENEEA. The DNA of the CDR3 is TGTGCCAGCAGCGTCGGGCGGAACCTTAATGAAAAACTGTTTTTT. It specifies CASSVGRNLNEKLFF.